This T cell receptor beta chain was recovered during a study of T cell clonotyping in hematopoietic cell transplantation. As for the study in general: Cytoreduction preceded collection of pretransplant recipient samples.

The table came from immunoSEQ multiplex PCR; TCRdb's copy has only in-frame clones and leaves some out. Counted here are about 69,000 clones, 95% to 97% occurring once; the ten biggest clones make up about 1.8%. Study observations and caveats: At the given depth, recipient repertoires were over 95% de novo clonotypes. Pathologically expanded recipient clonotypes increased progressively from day 30 to day 180 as diversity fell. Graft donor and pretransplant recipient Inverse Simpson Index values predicted broader posttransplant TCR diversity.

With regard to this clone: No antigen is known for it.

Trimming removed 4 bases from V and 2 bases from J; junction bases left unmatched: 9. Germline-derived CDR1 and CDR2 are SGHTS and YDEGEE. The CDR3 totals 16 residues. Noted time point: recipient sample about 28 days before transplant, after cytoreduction. Here the sequenced sample was peripheral blood mononuclear cells, taken before stem cell transplant. The sequence came from a woman aged 50 to 60 with acute myeloid leukemia. Some clones in this sample may be carry-over from other donors' samples. The chain recombines TRBV5-8 with TRBJ1-5; TRBD1 aligns across 7 bases. The CDR3 DNA reads TGTGCCAGCAGCGCGCACAGGGGATTTGGCAATCAGCCCCAGCATTTT. Protein sequence: CASSAHRGFGNQPQHF.